The text below deals with one T cell receptor beta chain. This clone was picked up one time. Its antigen is currently not known. The sample holds no much larger clone one base away, and base qualities are not on file. The data are from a study of PD-L1 blockade in urothelial cancer listed by TCRdb under 2017. Broadly, across the study: Therapy was started at some point between 2013 and 2015 for all patients, and atezolizumab 1,200 mg was administered intravenously every 3 weeks. In the same patients, whole exome sequencing and RNA sequencing of pretreatment tumors were performed in addition to TCR sequencing. About 90% of the roughly 29 patients were identified as males with urothelial cancer of bladder origin, and a prior smoking history was reported by 18 of 29 patients. Somatic, immune and clinical correlates of response to PD-L1 blockade with atezolizumab in urothelial cancer were the focus of an exploratory multi-omic analysis. Blood samples were analyzed 3 weeks after the start of treatment (second dose) and 6 weeks after the start of treatment. TCR sequencing covered pretreatment tumor samples and matched, serially collected peripheral blood taken before and after atezolizumab treatment. Progression-free survival longer than 6 months counted as durable clinical benefit, and TCR features were additionally tested against both progression-free and overall survival. Over 28 patients had pretreatment blood TCR-seq, roughly 25 had at least one posttreatment blood collection, and roughly 25 had tumor TCR-seq. Nine patients achieved durable clinical benefit and some 21 did not. An ECOG performance status of 0 or 1 was recorded for the patients, and 0 to 3 prior chemotherapy regimens had been received by the patients. Blood samples gave median yields of around 140,000 T cells and some 80,000 unique TCRs, along with a median clonality of around 0.08. General conclusions and limits of the study: A pretreatment peripheral blood TCR clonality below the median was linked to improved progression-free and overall survival. Among patients with durable benefit, tumor-associated TCR clones showed greater expansion in peripheral blood 3 weeks after treatment started (n ≈ 21, p = 0.022). Because the sample size was small (n of about 30) and many exploratory analyses were performed, the results are intended to be hypothesis-generating.

The cohort included about 29 patients with locally advanced or metastatic urothelial carcinoma who were treated at Memorial Sloan Kettering on a trial protocol. Peripheral blood mononuclear cells were collected pretreatment and during treatment, with between 1 and 8 total time points per patient. The Qiagen DNeasy Blood extraction kit was used to purify genomic DNA from total PBMCs and tumor samples. PBMCs were collected pretreatment and during treatment, and were isolated and stored as previously described. CDR1 and CDR2 (GTSNPN, SVGIG) derive from the germline V gene (reference sequence). The germline V end is reduced by 5 bases and the J end by 6 bases; junction bases left unmatched: 6. Measured from the cysteine to the phenylalanine, the CDR3 is 14 residues long. CDR3 DNA only is kept here, 42 bases in frame from base 1. Each PCR received spiked-in synthetic TCR analog templates so that absolute template abundance could be estimated from read counts. Using the immunoSEQ assay, TCRbeta CDR3 regions were amplified from genomic DNA with bias-controlled V and J gene primers. Rearranged TCRbeta segments were sequenced at approximately 20X coverage. The authors' pipeline ran thus. Clustering was used to correct sequencing errors, and CDR3s were annotated against IMGT so that V, D and J genes could be assigned. Downstream analyses used only productive TCRbeta rearrangements, leaving out any out-of-frame or stop-codon sequences. To compute clonality, Shannon entropy was normalized by the log of the number of unique productive sequences and then subtracted from one. Clones differing between time points or between blood and tumor were identified using Fisher's exact test with Benjamini-Hochberg correction, with an adjusted p below 0.01 applied as the threshold. Here the immuneACCESS table is served through TCRdb, limited to in-frame sequences with V and J called. Missing clones are a known gap in these copies; in checked studies unresolved V genes cover under half, and the rest lacks a known reason. That table gives V, J and clone size, and the DNA gave D and trimming. The sample yields 20,000 to 30,000 clones; approximately 84% were counted once. 8% to 10% of the sample belongs to the ten largest clones.

This receptor was identified in a man between 70 and 80 years old with urothelial cancer. This sequence uses TRBV30 and TRBJ2-1, and TRBD2 aligns with 11 junction nucleotides. The sequenced sample was PBMCs, obtained around atezolizumab (anti-PD-L1) treatment. The CDR3 reads as follows: CAWETSGTSNEQFF. The sequenced DNA: TGTGCCTGGGAGACTAGCGGGACGTCCAATGAGCAGTTCTTC.